These 15 T cell receptor beta chains originate from one sample sequenced in a study of cytomegalovirus exposure and HLA in healthy donors. Sequencing was performed with immunoSEQ multiplex PCR; in TCRdb, only in-frame clones are kept and a portion is missing. The data contain around 250,000 clones, nearly 90% of them singletons. Sequenced: PBMCs. These receptors all come from a woman aged 18-29 years in good health and CMV-seronegative.

The gene calls are TRBV4-3 and TRBJ1-1; 7 bases match TRBD1. The CDR3 is 15 residues long. The trim removed 1 base at V and 3 bases at J, leaving 5 bases unmatched. Germline CDR1 reads LGHNA; CDR2 reads YSLEER. The CDR3 DNA is TGCGCCAGCAGCCAAGTGGCCAGGGGGGACACTGAAGCTTTCTTT. Translating it yields CASSQVARGDTEAFF.

This chain links TRBV6-1 with TRBJ2-7, with D tentatively TRBD2 (5 bases). From germline, CDR1 is MNHNS and CDR2 SASEGT. The CDR3 has 15 amino acids. V lost 1 base and J 0 bases, leaving 10 bases between the germline ends. The CDR3 is CASSEGPDFSYEQYV. Written as DNA, the CDR3 is TGTGCCAGCAGTGAAGGTCCGGACTTCTCCTACGAGCAGTACGTC.

V usage is TRBV27 and J usage is TRBJ2-2, with D unresolved. The CDR3 has 12 amino acids. Germline CDR1 is MNHEY and CDR2 is SMNVEV (reference sequence). V dropped 6 bases and J dropped 7 bases, with 9 bases sitting between them. Here the CDR3 DNA reads TGTGCCAGCAGGCCCTTCAGCGGGGAGCTGTTTTTT. This encodes CASRPFSGELFF.

The chain has TRBV7-9 and TRBJ2-7, with TRBD1 as a possible D gene (6 bases). The CDR3 is 14 amino acids. V was clipped by 6 bases and J by 3 bases, with 15 bases between them. From germline, CDR1 is SEHNR and CDR2 FQNEAQ (reference sequence). In DNA form, the CDR3 reads TGTGCCAGCAGTAAGGACAGCTTAAACTACGAGCAGTACGTC. Protein sequence: CASSKDSLNYEQYV.

V usage is TRBV29-1 and J usage is TRBJ1-2, with TRBD1 matching 7 bases. The CDR3 has 17 residues. Germline assignment: CDR1 SQVTM and CDR2 ANQGSEA. V was pared by 3 bases and J by 8 bases, with 21 bases of the junction left unmatched. The CDR3, as DNA: TGCAGCGTTGACCATCCATCTGACGACAGGGAGTCTTGGGGCTACACCTTC. Translated, it gives CSVDHPSDDRESWGYTF.

The chain couples TRBV28 to TRBJ2-3; 8 bases fit TRBD2. The CDR3 loop spans 14 amino acids. V lost 3 bases to trimming and J lost 3 bases; unmatched junction nucleotides: 2. Germline V gene lookup returns CDR1 MDHEN and CDR2 SYDVKM. CDR3 loop: CASSFERGTDTQYF. CDR3 coding DNA: TGTGCCAGCAGTTTCGAGCGGGGGACAGATACGCAGTATTTT. The full variable domain, with the rest looked up from reference TRBV28 and TRBJ2-3, is DVKVTQSSRYLVKRTGEKVFLECVQDMDHENMFWYRQDPGLGLRLIYFSYDVKMKEKGDIPEGYSVSREKKERFSLILESASTNQTSMYLCASSFERGTDTQYFGPGTRLTVL.

This clone was recorded only once. The chain's CDR3 is CASSTIAGGPYEQYF. CDR3 in DNA: TGTGCCAGCAGTACTATAGCGGGGGGGCCGTACGAGCAGTACTTC. V gene TRBV28 combines with J gene TRBJ2-7, with 11 bases matching TRBD2. The CDR3 runs to 15 residues. V lost 5 bases and J lost 4; bases outside the gene matches: 7. Germline assignment: CDR1 MDHEN and CDR2 SYDVKM.

The chain has TRBV6-1 and TRBJ2-1; 12 bases are shared with TRBD2. The V gene end was trimmed by 1 base and the J gene end by 8 bases; junction bases not matched to a gene: 3. The CDR3 covers 15 residues. Germline CDR1 MNHNS, CDR2 SASEGT. CDR3 DNA: TGTGCCAGCAGTGAAGAGCTAGCGGGGGGGCATGAGCAGTTCTTC. Protein product: CASSEELAGGHEQFF.

The CDR3 loop is CASSLSGVYGYTF. For the CDR3, the DNA is TGTGCCAGCAGTTTATCGGGAGTTTATGGCTACACCTTC. The chain employs TRBV28 and TRBJ1-2; D is uncertain. The CDR3 is 13 residues long. The germline V gene has CDR1 MDHEN and CDR2 SYDVKM. With 1 base removed from V and 5 bases from J, the gap between germline ends came to 8 bases.

CDR3 loop: CASSQAPGSSYEQYV. CDR3 nucleotide sequence: TGCGCCAGCAGCCAAGCCCCGGGGAGCTCCTACGAGCAGTACGTC. V and J are TRBV4-1 and TRBJ2-7; tentatively, D is TRBD2 (5 bases). Deletions cut 1 base from V and 0 bases from J, with 10 bases between. The length of the CDR3 is 15 residues. CDR1 is MGHRA and CDR2 is YSYEKL in the germline V gene.

This chain connects TRBV4-2 to TRBJ1-6, with 9 bases aligning to TRBD1. Trimming at V came to 0 bases and at J to 5 bases, leaving 2 bases not matched to a gene. Germline CDR1 is LGHNA and CDR2 is YNFKEQ. The CDR3 runs to 16 residues. The CDR3 coding sequence is TGTGCCAGCAGCCAAGATAGGGACAGGGATAATTCACCCCTCCACTTT. Its translation is CASSQDRDRDNSPLHF.

The J gene is TRBJ2-1, the V gene TRBV7-2, with 8 bases identical to TRBD1. Germline V gene data show CDR1 as SGHTA and CDR2 as FQGNSA. The CDR3 length is 15 residues. J was trimmed by 5 bases and V by 4 bases; bases with no gene match: 7. DNA for the CDR3: TGTGCCAGCAGCTCGTCGACAGGGGTCGACAATGAGCAGTTCTTC. It specifies CASSSSTGVDNEQFF. The full variable domain, rest sourced from reference TRBV7-2 and TRBJ2-1, is GAGVSQSPSNKVTEKGKDVELRCDPISGHTALYWYRQSLGQGLEFLIYFQGNSAPDKSGLPSDRFSAERTGGSVSTLTIQRTQQEDSAVYLCASSSSTGVDNEQFFGPGTRLTVL.

A note on this clone: In the same sample, other DNA sequences code for this CDR3. The V call is TRBV29-1, the J call TRBJ2-1; 12 bases align to TRBD2. Germline CDR1 is SQVTM and CDR2 is ANQGSEA. The CDR3 contains 17 residues. The trim removed 1 base at V and 1 base at J, leaving 5 bases unmatched. CDR3 DNA: TGCAGCGTTGAAGGCCTAGCGGGGGGGCGATCCTACAATGAGCAGTTCTTC. It encodes CSVEGLAGGRSYNEQFF.

V gene TRBV5-8 combines with J gene TRBJ1-5, with D possibly TRBD1 on 6 matching bases. The V end lost 1 base, the J end lost 6 bases, and 11 bases lay between the germline ends. The germline V gene has CDR1 SGHTS and CDR2 YDEGEE. This CDR3 contains 14 residues. The CDR3: CASSLPRGTQPQHF. The CDR3 DNA sequence: TGTGCCAGCAGCTTGCCGAGGGGGACTCAGCCCCAGCATTTT.

The rearrangement joins TRBV15 to TRBJ1-6; no clear D. V dropped 0 bases and J dropped 7 bases, with 10 bases sitting between them. Germline lookup yields CDR1 LNHNV and CDR2 YYDKDF (reference sequence). The CDR3 has 15 amino acids. The CDR3 protein is CATSRDITSNSPLHF. CDR3 sequence (DNA): TGTGCCACCAGCAGAGATATAACTTCGAATTCACCCCTCCACTTT.